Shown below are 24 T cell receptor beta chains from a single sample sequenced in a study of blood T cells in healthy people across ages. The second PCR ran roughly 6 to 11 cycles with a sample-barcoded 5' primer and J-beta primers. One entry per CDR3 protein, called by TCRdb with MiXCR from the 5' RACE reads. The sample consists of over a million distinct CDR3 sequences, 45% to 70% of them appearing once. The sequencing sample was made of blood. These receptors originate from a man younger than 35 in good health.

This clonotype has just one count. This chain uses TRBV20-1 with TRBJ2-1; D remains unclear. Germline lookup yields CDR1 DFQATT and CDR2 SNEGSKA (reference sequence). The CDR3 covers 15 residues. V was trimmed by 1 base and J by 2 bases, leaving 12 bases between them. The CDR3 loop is CSARGGPGAYNEQFF. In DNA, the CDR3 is TGCAGTGCTAGAGGGGGTCCCGGAGCCTACAATGAGCAGTTCTTC.

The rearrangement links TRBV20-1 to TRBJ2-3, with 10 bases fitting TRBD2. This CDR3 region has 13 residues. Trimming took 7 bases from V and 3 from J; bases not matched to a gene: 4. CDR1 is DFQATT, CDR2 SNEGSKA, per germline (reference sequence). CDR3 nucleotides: TGCAGTGAAAGCGGGGGGGCTACAGATACGCAGTATTTT. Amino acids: CSESGGATDTQYF.

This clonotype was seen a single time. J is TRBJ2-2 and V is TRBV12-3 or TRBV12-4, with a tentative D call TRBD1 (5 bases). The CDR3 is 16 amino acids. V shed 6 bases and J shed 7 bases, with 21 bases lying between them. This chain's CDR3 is CASSPGVGAVGGELFF. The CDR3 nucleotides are TGTGCCAGCAGCCCTGGGGTTGGGGCTGTGGGCGGGGAGCTGTTTTTT.

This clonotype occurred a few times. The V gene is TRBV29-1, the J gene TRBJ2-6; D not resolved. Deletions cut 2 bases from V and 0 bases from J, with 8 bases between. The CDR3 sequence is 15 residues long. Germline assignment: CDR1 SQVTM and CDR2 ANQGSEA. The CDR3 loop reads CSVESPGSGANVLTF. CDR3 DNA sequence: TGCAGCGTTGAAAGTCCGGGCTCTGGGGCCAACGTCCTGACTTTC.

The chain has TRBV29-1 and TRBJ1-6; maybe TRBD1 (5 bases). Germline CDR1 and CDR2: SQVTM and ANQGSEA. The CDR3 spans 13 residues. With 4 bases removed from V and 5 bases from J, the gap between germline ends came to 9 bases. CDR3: CSVGDRDNSPLHF. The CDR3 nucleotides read TGCAGCGTTGGAGACAGAGATAATTCACCCCTCCACTTT.

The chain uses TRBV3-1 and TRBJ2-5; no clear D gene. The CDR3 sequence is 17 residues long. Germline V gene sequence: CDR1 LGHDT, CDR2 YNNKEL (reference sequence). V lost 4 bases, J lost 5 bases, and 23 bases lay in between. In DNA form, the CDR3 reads TGTGCCAGCAGCCCCACTCCCCCCCGATGGAATGTGGAGACCCAGTACTTC. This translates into CASSPTPPRWNVETQYF.

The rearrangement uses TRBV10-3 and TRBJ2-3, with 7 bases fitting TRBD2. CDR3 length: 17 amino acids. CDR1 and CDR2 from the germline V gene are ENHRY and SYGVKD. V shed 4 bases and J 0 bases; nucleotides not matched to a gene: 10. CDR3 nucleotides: TGTGCCATCAGTGGCCATCGACTAGCCGCCAGCACAGATACGCAGTATTTT. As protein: CAISGHRLAASTDTQYF.

CDR3 sequence reads: CASSLAGAGGLGGYTF. The DNA for the CDR3 is TGTGCCAGCAGCTTAGCGGGGGCAGGAGGACTCGGAGGCTACACCTTC. The chain links TRBV7-9 to TRBJ1-2, with a possible D match to TRBD1 (6 bases). Germline CDR1 is SEHNR and CDR2 is FQNEAQ (reference sequence). Between the trimmed V and J ends, which lost 0 bases and 8 bases, there was a span of 19 bases. The CDR3 runs 16 residues. Supplemented by reference TRBV7-9 and TRBJ1-2, the full variable domain reads DTGVSQNPRHKITKRGQNVTFRCDPISEHNRLYWYRQTLGQGPEFLTYFQNEAQLEKSRLLSDRFSAERPKGSFSTLEIQRTEQGDSAMYLCASSLAGAGGLGGYTFGSGTRLTVV.

The CDR3: CASSTYTSPLHF. The CDR3 DNA follows: TGTGCCAGCAGTACGTACACTTCACCCCTCCACTTT. V and J are TRBV12-3 or TRBV12-4 and TRBJ1-6; D remains ambiguous. The germline V and J ends were trimmed by 5 bases and 9 bases, with 8 bases remaining between them. This CDR3 is built from 12 residues.

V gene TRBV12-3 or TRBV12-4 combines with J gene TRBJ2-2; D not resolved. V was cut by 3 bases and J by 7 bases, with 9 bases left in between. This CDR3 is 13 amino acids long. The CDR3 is CASSFLVGGELFF. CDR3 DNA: TGTGCCAGCAGTTTCCTAGTCGGCGGGGAGCTGTTTTTT.

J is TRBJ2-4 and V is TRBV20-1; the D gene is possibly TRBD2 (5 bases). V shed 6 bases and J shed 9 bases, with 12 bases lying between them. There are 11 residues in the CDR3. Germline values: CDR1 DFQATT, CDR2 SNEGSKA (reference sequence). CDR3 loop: CSALGGSIQYF. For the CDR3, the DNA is TGCAGTGCCCTAGGAGGAAGCATTCAGTACTTC.

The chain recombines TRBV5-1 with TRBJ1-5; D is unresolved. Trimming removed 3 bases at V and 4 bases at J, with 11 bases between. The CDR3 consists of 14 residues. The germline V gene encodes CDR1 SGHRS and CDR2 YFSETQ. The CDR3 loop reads CASSSGYGNQPQHF. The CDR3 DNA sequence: TGCGCCAGCAGCTCGGGGTATGGTAATCAGCCCCAGCATTTT.

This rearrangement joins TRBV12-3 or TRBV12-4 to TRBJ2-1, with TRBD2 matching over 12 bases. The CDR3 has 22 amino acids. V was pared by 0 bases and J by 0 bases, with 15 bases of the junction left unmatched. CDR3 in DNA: TGTGCCAGCAGTTTAGCGGGGACCCCCGGGACTAGCGGGTACAGCTCCTACAATGAGCAGTTCTTC. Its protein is CASSLAGTPGTSGYSSYNEQFF.

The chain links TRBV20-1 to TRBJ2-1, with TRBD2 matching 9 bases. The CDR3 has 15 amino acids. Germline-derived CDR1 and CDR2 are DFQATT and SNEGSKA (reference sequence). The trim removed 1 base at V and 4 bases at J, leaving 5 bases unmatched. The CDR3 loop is CSARVGTSPYNEQFF. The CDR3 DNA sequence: TGCAGTGCTAGAGTCGGGACTAGCCCTTACAATGAGCAGTTCTTC.

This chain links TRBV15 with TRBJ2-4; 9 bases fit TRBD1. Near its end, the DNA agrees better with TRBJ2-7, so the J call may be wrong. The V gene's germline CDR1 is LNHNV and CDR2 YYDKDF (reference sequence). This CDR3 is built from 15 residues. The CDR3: CATSRGDREYNEQYF. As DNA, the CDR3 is TGTGCCACCAGCAGAGGGGACAGGGAATACAACGAGCAGTACTTC.

The CDR3: CASSFTGGPQETQYF. As DNA, the CDR3 is TGTGCCAGCAGCTTCACAGGGGGCCCCCAAGAGACCCAGTACTTC. The V gene is TRBV11-2, the J gene TRBJ2-5, with 9 bases lining up with TRBD1. The CDR3 runs to 15 residues. Unmatched junction bases numbered 3, after V lost 3 bases and J lost 1 base. CDR1 SGHAT and CDR2 FQNNGV come from the germline V gene.

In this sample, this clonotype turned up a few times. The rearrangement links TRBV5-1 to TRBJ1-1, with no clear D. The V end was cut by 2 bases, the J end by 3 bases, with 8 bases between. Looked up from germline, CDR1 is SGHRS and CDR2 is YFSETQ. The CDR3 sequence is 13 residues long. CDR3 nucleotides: TGCGCCAGCAGCTTCGACCGCTACACTGAAGCTTTCTTT. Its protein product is CASSFDRYTEAFF.

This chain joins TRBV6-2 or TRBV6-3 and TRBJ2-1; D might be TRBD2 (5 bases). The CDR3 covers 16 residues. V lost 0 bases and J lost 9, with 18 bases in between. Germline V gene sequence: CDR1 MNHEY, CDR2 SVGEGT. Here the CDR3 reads CASSYSPSRTGTEQFF. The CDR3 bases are TGTGCCAGCAGTTACTCCCCCTCCCGAACGGGAACTGAGCAGTTCTTC.

The chain's CDR3 is CASSLSSRISVYEQYF. In DNA form, the CDR3 reads TGTGCCAGCAGCTTAAGCTCCAGGATTTCGGTTTACGAGCAGTACTTC. The gene calls are TRBV7-2 and TRBJ2-7; D gene ambiguous. Germline values: CDR1 SGHTA, CDR2 FQGNSA. Trimming pared 2 bases from V and 4 bases from J, leaving 18 bases between. The CDR3 covers 16 residues.

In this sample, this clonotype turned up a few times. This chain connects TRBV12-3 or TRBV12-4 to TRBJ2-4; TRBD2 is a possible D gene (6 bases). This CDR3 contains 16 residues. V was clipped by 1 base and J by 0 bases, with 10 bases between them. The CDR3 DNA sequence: TGTGCCAGCAGTTTAGTTCTAGCGAAAGCCAAAAACATTCAGTACTTC. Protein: CASSLVLAKAKNIQYF.

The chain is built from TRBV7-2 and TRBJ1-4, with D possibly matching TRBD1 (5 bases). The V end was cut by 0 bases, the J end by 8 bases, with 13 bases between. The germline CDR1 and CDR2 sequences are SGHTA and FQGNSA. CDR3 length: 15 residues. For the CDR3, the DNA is TGTGCCAGCAGCTTAGCGCGGGGCCTTGGGGAAAAACTGTTTTTT. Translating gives CASSLARGLGEKLFF.

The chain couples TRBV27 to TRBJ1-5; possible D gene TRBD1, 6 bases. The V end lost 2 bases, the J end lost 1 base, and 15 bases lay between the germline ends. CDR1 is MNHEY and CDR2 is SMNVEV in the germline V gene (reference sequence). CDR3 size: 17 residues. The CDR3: CASSLMGGALSNQPQHF. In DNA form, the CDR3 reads TGTGCCAGCAGTTTAATGGGGGGCGCTTTGAGCAATCAGCCCCAGCATTTT.

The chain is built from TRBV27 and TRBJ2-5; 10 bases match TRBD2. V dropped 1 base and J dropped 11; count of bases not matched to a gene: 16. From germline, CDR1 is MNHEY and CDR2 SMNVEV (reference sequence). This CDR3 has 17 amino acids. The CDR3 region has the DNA TGTGCCAGCAGTTTATTGGCACTAGCGGGGCTCGGGAATGAGCAGTACTTC. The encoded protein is CASSLLALAGLGNEQYF.

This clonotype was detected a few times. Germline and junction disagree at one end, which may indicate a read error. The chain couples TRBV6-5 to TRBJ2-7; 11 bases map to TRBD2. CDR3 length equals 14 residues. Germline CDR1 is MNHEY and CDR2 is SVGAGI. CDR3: CASRYSLAGGEQYF. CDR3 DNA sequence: TGTGCCAGCAGATACTCCCTAGCGGGGGGCGAGCAGTACTTC.